This record covers a single T cell receptor (beta chain). Antigen unknown. Repertoires were generated with immunoSEQ multiplex PCR, while TCRdb's copy carries only in-frame clones and drops some. The sample consists of around 8,400 clones, less than 90% of them appearing once. This CDR3 spans 13 amino acids. This record belongs to a study of T cell clonotyping in hematopoietic cell transplantation. Study background: Blood collection times were about day -28 and days 30, 100, 180 posttransplant. Study results and limitations: At the given depth, recipient repertoires were over 97% de novo clonotypes. Recipient TCR diversity dropped after transplant; expanded clonotypes rose from day 30 to 180. Without cell sorting, CD4 versus CD8 contributions remain unresolved.

This sequence joins TRBV21-1 and TRBJ1-5. TRBV21-1 constitutes a pseudogene. The sequence came from a male patient aged 60-70 years who had an allogeneic stem cell transplant from a related donor, so the T cells may come from the graft donor. Some clones in this sample may be carry-over from other donors' samples. Material: peripheral blood mononuclear cells, obtained at the time of graft-versus-host disease after allogeneic stem cell transplant. CDR3 sequence: CASSGVSNQPQHF. The CDR3 nucleotides read TGTGCCAGCAGCGGGGTCAGCAATCAGCCCCAGCATTTT.